This T cell receptor (beta chain) was observed in a study of response to subunit inactivated influenza vaccine. Findings of the study overall: The authors put forward the suggestion that each seasonal influenza vaccination may bring in only a limited number of new T cells.

This CDR3 is 13 amino acids long. V lost 7 bases, J lost 2 bases, and 11 bases lay in between. The germline CDR1 and CDR2 sequences are MNHNS and SASEGT. Points on this clonotype: Its antigen remains unknown.

TCRdb redid the calling of the RT-PCR reads with MiXCR, one entry per CDR3 protein. The sample has more than 400,000 distinct CDR3 sequences; 9.5% to 12% are singletons. The chain recombines TRBV6-1 with TRBJ1-1; D is undetermined. This clonotype was obtained from a man between 45 and 60 years old who received an inactivated influenza vaccine. The source material was PBMCs from blood, sampled more than 35 days after vaccination. In DNA form, the CDR3 reads TGTGCCAGCACCACCAGGAAAAACACTGAAGCTTTCTTT. Its translation is CASTTRKNTEAFF.